Listed here is a single T cell receptor (beta chain). Its binding antigen is unknown. Per-base qualities were not stored, and no clone one base away is much larger. Receptors were amplified or captured by the immunoSEQ multiplex PCR assay. For most patients, genomic DNA was subjected to high-throughput TCR-beta CDR3 sequencing by Adaptive Biotechnologies. In the paper's pipeline: TCR sequencing data were retrieved from Adaptive's ImmunoSEQ software for roughly 20 patients, whereas three other patients were processed with MiXCR and VDJtools. CDR3 nucleotide sequences shared between donor and recipient were removed because their origin could not be assigned. At least 2-fold expansion over unstimulated cells and a minimum CFSE-low frequency of 0.002% (template counts) or 0.001% (read counts) were required for clones to be classified as alloreactive. Mappable clones were those detected in sequenced pre-transplant spleen, lymph node, or MLR CFSE-low populations of the donor or recipient. Cumulative frequency of alloreactive clones was calculated as a percentage of all sequences weighted by copy number. Imported from immuneACCESS, the table was reduced by TCRdb to in-frame sequences with V and J called. These copies leave out some clones; in studies compared against another copy, an unresolved V gene accounts for under half, and the cause of the remainder is not known. Clonal size and the V and J genes are those of that table, whereas D and trimming came from the DNA. The sample includes approximately 15,000 clones, with approximately 70% observed a single time. The ten largest account for roughly 25% of the sample.

This sample is drawn from a study of graft-versus-host responses after intestinal transplantation (dated by TCRdb to the early 2020s). General notes on the study: Recipients received multivisceral, liver-intestinal, or isolated intestinal transplants. All recipients received anti-thymocyte globulin induction followed by maintenance tacrolimus and steroids for about three years. After intestinal transplantation, graft-versus-host and host-versus-graft alloreactive T cell clones were followed in the graft, circulation and bone marrow using bulk TCR-beta CDR3 sequencing. To identify alloreactive clones, pre-transplant mixed lymphocyte reaction products were sequenced and compared with unstimulated pre-transplant donor and recipient T cells. A cohort of some 24 intestinal transplant recipients, including one retransplant, was enrolled, and a few patients lacking pretransplant specimens were excluded. Donor T cell macrochimerism was defined as a peak of at least 4% donor T cells among recipient peripheral blood mononuclear cells. Samples from a few later patients were sequenced in-house on an Illumina MiSeq with MiXCR processing rather than by the commercial service. Paper-wide results and their limitations: Early after transplant, peak levels of circulating GvH clones were associated with declines in HvG clones. GvH clones were detected in recipient bone marrow, and some of these GvH clones were observed earlier in ileal mucosa or blood, consistent with an intestinal mucosal origin. The conclusions were limited by the relatively low number and heterogeneity of the intestinal transplant patients. In patients with donor T cell macrochimerism, the allografts had high GvH to HvG T cell clonal ratios.

Intraepithelial and lamina propria lymphocytes were isolated from graft specimens using dithiothreitol, EDTA incubations and collagenase D digestion. Bulk TCR-beta sequencing was performed on serial intestinal graft biopsy specimens collected as late as 600 days after transplant. Here the sequenced sample was ileum tissue, taken 717 days after intestinal transplantation. The clonotype originates from a human patient who received an intestinal transplant, so some T cells may come from the graft donor.

The CDR3 corresponds to CASTREEETGYTF. The base sequence is TGTGCCAGCACCAGGGAGGAAGAGACTGGCTACACCTTC. The sequence joins TRBV7-9 to TRBJ1-2; TRBD1 might be the D gene, on 5 matching bases. The CDR3, from cysteine to phenylalanine, totals 13 residues. Only the CDR3 DNA stays, 39 bases, in frame from base 1. The V and J ends are trimmed by 7 bases and 7 bases, leaving 16 bases between them. Based on the germline V gene (reference sequence), the CDR1 and CDR2 sequences are SEHNR and FQNEAQ.